The T cell receptor beta chain described here comes from a study of OX40 agonist ivuxolimab in advanced cancers. General study findings and limits: Researchers report that CD8+ T cells had, on average, more expanded clones than CD4+.

The data were produced by immunoSEQ multiplex PCR, yet TCRdb's version contains in-frame clones alone and is incomplete. The table records under 65,000 clones, around 90% of them present only once. Per the germline V gene, CDR1 is KGHSH and CDR2 is LQKENI. V was clipped by 2 bases and J by 2 bases, with 21 bases between them. This CDR3 has 18 residues. Remarks on this clone: Its antigen is unidentified.

The V and J genes are TRBV18 and TRBJ1-1; TRBD1 is a possible D gene (5 bases). The receptor comes from an adult with an advanced solid tumor such as melanoma, head and neck, liver or kidney cancer. Source: CD4+ or CD8+ T cells sorted from blood, taken in a trial of the OX40 agonist ivuxolimab. CDR3 region: CASSPVLVFRGGNTEAFF. In DNA, the CDR3 is TGTGCCAGCTCACCAGTTTTAGTGTTTAGGGGTGGTAACACTGAAGCTTTCTTT. The variable domain in full, completed from reference TRBV18 and TRBJ1-1, reads NAGVMQNPRHLVRRRGQEARLRCSPMKGHSHVYWYRQLPEEGLKFMVYLQKENIIDESGMPKERFSAEFPKEGPSILRIQQVVRGDSAAYFCASSPVLVFRGGNTEAFFGQGTRLTVV.